Included here is one TCR beta chain sequence, with context. Its target is not known. The source of the sample is a study of cytomegalovirus exposure and HLA in healthy donors. Findings and limits, study-wide: An ancestry cluster, one associated with Asian ancestry, reportedly showed fewer N-insertions than the 666-donor mean in a later analysis.

The PCR ran on 60 Vbeta and 13 Jbeta primers. Libraries were prepared by immunoSEQ multiplex PCR; TCRdb keeps only in-frame clonotypes and omits some of them. There are more than 70,000 clones in the sample; roughly 73% occur only once, and roughly 2% lies in the top ten. With 2 bases removed from V and 5 bases from J, the gap between germline ends came to 21 bases. There are 17 residues in the CDR3. CDR1 and CDR2 from the germline V gene are SEHNR and FQNEAQ (reference sequence). The rearrangement uses TRBV7-9 and TRBJ1-1; no clear D. Sequencing used PBMCs. The TCR sequence derives from a boy younger than 18 in good health and CMV-seronegative. CDR3 residues: CASSLRVFRPGGTEAFF. DNA of the CDR3: TGTGCCAGCAGCTTAAGGGTTTTTCGCCCCGGAGGTACTGAAGCTTTCTTT. Looking up the rest from reference TRBV7-9 and TRBJ1-1 gives the full variable domain: DTGVSQNPRHKITKRGQNVTFRCDPISEHNRLYWYRQTLGQGPEFLTYFQNEAQLEKSRLLSDRFSAERPKGSFSTLEIQRTEQGDSAMYLCASSLRVFRPGGTEAFFGQGTRLTVV.